This T cell receptor beta chain derives from a study of cytomegalovirus exposure and HLA in healthy donors. General study findings and limits: Near-uniform donor sequencing depth was presumed by presence/absence analyses. As a later analysis revealed, most CMV-associated TCR beta chains appeared HLA-restricted.

PCR was performed using 60 Vbeta and 13 Jbeta primers. The protocol was immunoSEQ multiplex PCR, while the TCRdb copy is restricted to in-frame clones and leaves out a portion. The sample table includes under 200,000 clones. Note on this clone: Its antigen is unidentified.

The sequencing input was PBMCs. The sequence was collected from a man aged 25 to 40 in good health and CMV-seronegative.

The CDR3 is CASRPAGTDTQYF. CDR3 DNA: TGTGCCAGCAGACCCGCAGGCACAGATACGCAGTATTTT. V gene TRBV27 combines with J gene TRBJ2-3, with D hard to call. The germline V and J ends were trimmed by 6 bases and 1 base, with 8 bases remaining between them. The CDR3 runs 13 residues. The germline gives CDR1 MNHEY, CDR2 SMNVEV (reference sequence).